One sample yielded the 30 T cell receptor beta chains listed below, sequenced in a study of neurological immune-mediated disorders (dated by TCRdb to about 2019). The library was made by 5' RACE. Sequencer: Illumina HiSeq 2500. TCRdb reprocessing: public reads trimmed at Q25 with fastp, clones called with MiXCR, in-frame beta chains kept. Each CDR3 protein appears once, grouped with its most common genes and DNA. Recorded for this sample are tens of thousands of distinct CDR3 sequences; about a tenth of them occurred a single time. The ten largest clonotypes hold 1.8% of the sample. Sequenced sample: PBMCs. These receptors were obtained from a man aged 40-55 years in good health.

The chain links TRBV19 to TRBJ2-7; possible D gene TRBD1, 6 bases. Germline values: CDR1 LNHDA, CDR2 SQIVND (reference sequence). Trimming removed 5 bases at V and 0 bases at J, with 11 bases between. The CDR3 consists of 14 residues. CDR3 region: CASSGTTSSYEQYF. In DNA, the CDR3 is TGTGCCAGTAGTGGGACAACGAGCTCCTACGAGCAGTACTTC.

This clonotype was seen at least ten times. The chain combines TRBV5-1 with TRBJ1-1; 8 bases match TRBD1. The junction had 8 bases not matched to a gene; V was cut back by 1 base and J by 12 bases. CDR3 length: 13 amino acids. The V gene's germline CDR1 is SGHRS and CDR2 YFSETQ. The CDR3 loop reads CASSLTGQGESFF. The CDR3 nucleotides read TGCGCCAGCAGCTTGACCGGACAGGGAGAATCTTTCTTT.

The table lists this clonotype with many counts. This chain connects TRBV28 to TRBJ2-7, with a tentative D call TRBD2 (6 bases). Germline loops: CDR1 MDHEN, CDR2 SYDVKM. The V gene lost 10 bases and the J gene lost 3 bases, with 19 bases spanning the gap. The CDR3 sequence is 14 residues long. CDR3 coding DNA: TGTGCCACCCTAGGGGTAGCGGAGCTCTACGAGCAGTACTTC. Translated, it gives CATLGVAELYEQYF.

This clonotype has a count of ten or more. V is TRBV7-3 and J is TRBJ2-5; maybe TRBD1 (5 bases). The CDR3 is made up of 13 amino acids. Between the trimmed V and J ends, which lost 8 bases and 5 bases, there was a span of 15 bases. Germline V gene sequence: CDR1 SGHTA, CDR2 FQGTGA. The CDR3 reads CASAQGATETQYF. CDR3 coding DNA: TGTGCCAGCGCCCAGGGCGCTACTGAGACCCAGTACTTC.

The J gene is TRBJ2-7, the V gene TRBV20-1; a possible D gene is TRBD1 (6 bases). The CDR3 loop spans 14 amino acids. V was trimmed by 5 bases and J by 3 bases, leaving 17 bases between them. CDR1 is DFQATT and CDR2 is SNEGSKA in the germline V gene (reference sequence). The CDR3 loop reads CSASLQGLSYEQYF. The CDR3 nucleotides read TGCAGTGCTTCACTACAGGGTCTGAGCTACGAGCAGTACTTC.

The rearrangement links TRBV5-4 to TRBJ2-1; D remains unclear. CDR1 is SGHNT and CDR2 is YYREEE in the germline V gene (reference sequence). This CDR3 comprises 12 residues. V was clipped by 5 bases and J by 6 bases, with 9 bases between them. The CDR3 DNA reads as TGTGCCAGCAGAGCCCAAGGCAATGAGCAGTTCTTC. It yields the protein CASRAQGNEQFF.

This clonotype showed up many times. This chain links TRBV11-2 with TRBJ2-1, with D unclear. This CDR3 has 13 amino acids. V lost 6 bases and J lost 6, with 12 bases in between. CDR1 and CDR2 from the germline V gene are SGHAT and FQNNGV. This CDR3 reads CASRPTSGNEQFF. CDR3 coding DNA: TGTGCCAGCAGGCCCACGTCGGGCAATGAGCAGTTCTTC.

At least ten counts were recorded for this clonotype. The V and J genes are TRBV5-1 and TRBJ1-5; perhaps TRBD1 as D (5 bases). The germline V gene encodes CDR1 SGHRS and CDR2 YFSETQ. The CDR3 length is 15 residues. Trimming stripped 0 bases from V and 5 bases from J, with 12 bases between. The CDR3 DNA follows: TGCGCCAGCAGCTTGGACGGGGCGCGGGATCAGCCCCAGCATTTT. Its protein is CASSLDGARDQPQHF. Full variable domain (remainder filled in from reference TRBV5-1 and TRBJ1-5): KAGVTQTPRYLIKTRGQQVTLSCSPISGHRSVSWYQQTPGQGLQFLFEYFSETQRNKGNFPGRFSGRQFSNSRSEMNVSTLELGDSALYLCASSLDGARDQPQHFGDGTRLSIL.

A few counts support this clonotype. V gene TRBV18 combines with J gene TRBJ2-7, with D perhaps matching TRBD1 or TRBD2 (6 bases each). CDR1 is KGHSH, CDR2 LQKENI, per germline. This CDR3 is 14 amino acids long. V lost 3 bases to trimming and J lost 3 bases, with 12 bases between them. CDR3 sequence reads: CASSPRGHLYEQYF. DNA for the CDR3: TGTGCCAGCTCACCGCGGGGACACCTCTACGAGCAGTACTTC. Drawing the rest from reference TRBV18 and TRBJ2-7, the complete variable domain is NAGVMQNPRHLVRRRGQEARLRCSPMKGHSHVYWYRQLPEEGLKFMVYLQKENIIDESGMPKERFSAEFPKEGPSILRIQQVVRGDSAAYFCASSPRGHLYEQYFGPGTRLTVT.

This clonotype was detected ten times or more. V usage is TRBV28 and J usage is TRBJ2-1; possibly TRBD2 for D (5 bases). The ends were cut back, 4 bases at V and 8 bases at J, with 21 bases in the middle. Germline CDR1 is MDHEN and CDR2 is SYDVKM. The CDR3 sequence is 16 residues long. The CDR3 sequence: CASSSGREGLLDEQFF. The DNA for the CDR3 is TGTGCCAGCAGTTCCGGACGGGAAGGCCTTCTCGATGAGCAGTTCTTC.

As regards this clonotype: The junction departs from the called germline gene at one end, perhaps through a read error. J is TRBJ2-1 and V is TRBV12-3 or TRBV12-4; TRBD2 agrees at 8 bases. The CDR3 sequence is 15 residues long. In DNA, the CDR3 is TGTGCCAGCATTCCCAGCGGGGGATACTACAATGACCAGTTCTTC. This encodes CASIPSGGYYNDQFF.

In this sample, this clonotype turned up many times. The chain combines TRBV28 with TRBJ1-5; D is possibly TRBD1 (6 bases). The V end lost 5 bases, the J end lost 1 base, and 15 bases lay between the germline ends. Germline-derived CDR1 and CDR2 are MDHEN and SYDVKM. The CDR3 sequence is 16 residues long. The CDR3 nucleotides read TGTGCCAGCAGTACACTTGGCAGGGGCAGCAATCAGCCCCAGCATTTT. Translation: CASSTLGRGSNQPQHF. Together with reference TRBV28 and TRBJ1-5, the CDR3 gives the full variable domain: DVKVTQSSRYLVKRTGEKVFLECVQDMDHENMFWYRQDPGLGLRLIYFSYDVKMKEKGDIPEGYSVSREKKERFSLILESASTNQTSMYLCASSTLGRGSNQPQHFGDGTRLSIL.

This clonotype was counted many times. The V call is TRBV11-2, the J call TRBJ2-3, with D maybe TRBD2 (6 bases). This CDR3 has 12 residues. Trimming took off 4 bases at V and 11 bases at J, with 13 bases between the two ends. The V gene's germline CDR1 is SGHAT and CDR2 FQNNGV. Here the CDR3 reads CASSSGAGGQYF. CDR3 nucleotide sequence: TGTGCCAGCAGCTCAGGAGCCGGGGGGCAGTATTTT.

This clonotype was seen repeatedly, ten times or more. The CDR3 loop reads CASSAWDYSTYGYTF. CDR3 DNA: TGTGCCAGCAGCGCTTGGGATTACAGCACTTATGGCTACACCTTC. The V and J genes are TRBV7-2 and TRBJ1-2, with D unresolved. Germline-derived CDR1 and CDR2 are SGHTA and FQGNSA. The CDR3 totals 15 residues. V lost 5 bases, J lost 5 bases, and 18 bases lay in between.

The gene calls are TRBV14 and TRBJ2-1, with unresolved D. The CDR3 runs to 16 residues. Germline loops: CDR1 SGHDN, CDR2 FVKESK. Trimming removed 1 base at V and 1 base at J, with 11 bases between. The CDR3 DNA reads TGTGCCAGCAGCCAAGGTCAGGAGTGGTCCTACAATGAGCAGTTCTTC. It specifies CASSQGQEWSYNEQFF.

Ten or more counts support this clonotype. This chain connects TRBV7-2 to TRBJ2-3, with TRBD2 identical over 9 bases. The CDR3 has 15 amino acids. CDR1 SGHTA and CDR2 FQGNSA come from the germline V gene. J lost 6 bases, V lost 2 bases, and 6 bases had no gene match. The CDR3 loop is CASSLQAGGADTQYF. The CDR3, as DNA: TGTGCCAGCAGCTTACAAGCGGGGGGAGCTGATACGCAGTATTTT. Filled out from reference TRBV7-2 and TRBJ2-3, the complete variable domain reads GAGVSQSPSNKVTEKGKDVELRCDPISGHTALYWYRQSLGQGLEFLIYFQGNSAPDKSGLPSDRFSAERTGGSVSTLTIQRTQQEDSAVYLCASSLQAGGADTQYFGPGTRLTVL.

This clonotype was seen many times. The chain has TRBV28 and TRBJ1-5, with 9 bases fitting TRBD1. The V gene end was trimmed by 6 bases and the J gene end by 6 bases; junction bases not matched to a gene: 9. In germline, CDR1 is MDHEN, CDR2 SYDVKM. The length of the CDR3 is 15 residues. CDR3 DNA sequence: TGTGCCAGCAGCCCCGGGACAGGGAGGGGTCAGCCCCAGCATTTT. It encodes CASSPGTGRGQPQHF.

The table lists this clonotype with many counts. This chain uses TRBV5-1 with TRBJ2-4, with D unclear. The germline V gene encodes CDR1 SGHRS and CDR2 YFSETQ. Trimming pared 0 bases from V and 0 bases from J, leaving 7 bases between. The CDR3 loop spans 15 amino acids. The CDR3 sequence is CASSLGDLAKNIQYF. CDR3 sequence (DNA): TGCGCCAGCAGCTTGGGGGATTTAGCCAAAAACATTCAGTACTTC.

The V and J genes are TRBV6-6 and TRBJ2-5; D is unresolved. The CDR3 is 15 residues long. Trimming pared 3 bases from V and 0 bases from J, leaving 11 bases between. Germline CDR1 is MNHNY and CDR2 is SVGAGI (reference sequence). CDR3 in DNA: TGTGCCAGCAGTTATTCGACTGATTACCAAGAGACCCAGTACTTC. Protein sequence: CASSYSTDYQETQYF.

This clonotype showed up many times. The chain is built from TRBV12-3 or TRBV12-4 and TRBJ2-7; D is perhaps TRBD1 (5 bases). V was trimmed by 1 base and J by 1 base, leaving 11 bases between them. This CDR3 is 15 amino acids long. This CDR3 is CASSLGQGDSYEQYF. The DNA for the CDR3 is TGTGCCAGCAGTTTAGGGCAGGGCGATTCCTACGAGCAGTACTTC.

Many counts were recorded for this clonotype. This chain uses TRBV7-2 with TRBJ1-1; D is uncertain. The V and J ends lost 1 base and 0 bases respectively, with 12 bases between them. The CDR3 has 16 amino acids. CDR1 and CDR2 (germline): SGHTA, FQGNSA. The CDR3 reads CASSLEGLGLNTEAFF. Here the CDR3 DNA reads TGTGCCAGCAGCTTAGAGGGCTTAGGGTTGAACACTGAAGCTTTCTTT.

The sample holds many counts of this clonotype. The chain joins TRBV7-2 to TRBJ2-7; 7 bases fit TRBD2. CDR3 length: 15 residues. Germline CDR1 is SGHTA and CDR2 is FQGNSA. Unmatched junction bases numbered 7, after V lost 5 bases and J lost 0 bases. The CDR3 bases are TGTGCCAGCAGCGCCCGCCGGGACTACTCCTACGAGCAGTACTTC. Protein sequence: CASSARRDYSYEQYF.

This clonotype was seen ten or more times. This chain links TRBV29-1 with TRBJ1-2, with D possibly TRBD1 on 6 matching bases. V lost 7 bases and J lost 7, with 13 bases in between. The CDR3 is 11 amino acids. Germline V gene data show CDR1 as SQVTM and CDR2 as ANQGSEA. CDR3 bases: TGCAGCGCATGGGGGACACCTGGCTACACCTTC. It translates to CSAWGTPGYTF.

This clonotype was counted many times. The chain employs TRBV20-1 and TRBJ2-3; the match to TRBD2 covers 8 bases. CDR3 length: 16 amino acids. Germline loops: CDR1 DFQATT, CDR2 SNEGSKA (reference sequence). Germline trimming cut 0 bases from V and 5 bases from J; bases unmatched to any gene: 10. The CDR3: CSARDPSGRSGDTQYF. In DNA, the CDR3 is TGCAGTGCTAGAGATCCCAGCGGGAGATCTGGAGATACGCAGTATTTT.

The J gene is TRBJ2-3, the V gene TRBV7-9; TRBD2 aligns across 13 bases. This CDR3 spans 15 amino acids. Unmatched junction bases numbered 1, after V lost 4 bases and J lost 3 bases. CDR1 and CDR2 (germline): SEHNR, FQNEAQ (reference sequence). The CDR3 nucleotides read TGTGCCAGCAGCTCGACTAGCGGGGGGACAGATACGCAGTATTTT. Its protein product is CASSSTSGGTDTQYF.

This clonotype was found many times. J is TRBJ2-1 and V is TRBV7-8, with D tentatively TRBD1 (6 bases). The V end lost 2 bases, the J end lost 0 bases, and 17 bases lay between the germline ends. This CDR3 region has 18 residues. The V gene's germline CDR1 is SGHVS and CDR2 FQNEAQ. The CDR3 DNA is TGTGCCAGCAGCTTAAAAGTTACAGGGTTGAGCTCCTACAATGAGCAGTTCTTC. Its translation is CASSLKVTGLSSYNEQFF. The full variable domain, in which reference TRBV7-8 and TRBJ2-1 provide the parts outside the CDR3, is GAGVSQSPRYKVAKRGQDVALRCDPISGHVSLFWYQQALGQGPEFLTYFQNEAQLDKSGLPSDRFFAERPEGSVSTLKIQRTQQEDSAVYLCASSLKVTGLSSYNEQFFGPGTRLTVL.

This clonotype was counted many times. The chain joins TRBV9 to TRBJ2-5, with TRBD1 matching over 8 bases. V lost 2 bases, J lost 3 bases, and 0 bases stayed unmatched. The CDR3 extends over 13 amino acids. In germline, CDR1 is SGDLS, CDR2 YYNGEE. The CDR3 loop is CASSVTGEETQYF. CDR3 sequence (DNA): TGTGCCAGCAGCGTGACAGGGGAAGAGACCCAGTACTTC.

The V gene is TRBV10-1, the J gene TRBJ2-7; D possibly corresponds to TRBD1 (5 bases). Trimming pared 7 bases from V and 6 bases from J, leaving 16 bases between. The CDR3 totals 13 residues. Germline assignment: CDR1 WNHNN and CDR2 SYGVQD (reference sequence). The CDR3 region has the DNA TGCGCCAGCACGCAGGGCCTGGATCGCGAGCAGTACTTC. This gives the protein CASTQGLDREQYF.

This clonotype has a count of ten or more. This chain connects TRBV11-2 to TRBJ2-1, with D maybe TRBD1 (6 bases). CDR1 SGHAT and CDR2 FQNNGV come from the germline V gene. Trimming stripped 5 bases from V and 1 base from J, with 21 bases between. This CDR3 comprises 18 residues. The CDR3 spells CASSPGTMVFASYNEQFF. The CDR3 DNA reads TGTGCCAGCAGCCCCGGGACAATGGTATTCGCATCCTACAATGAGCAGTTCTTC.

V is TRBV20-1 and J is TRBJ2-1; D perhaps matches TRBD2 (7 bases). Germline CDR1 is DFQATT and CDR2 is SNEGSKA (reference sequence). Trimming took 0 bases from V and 6 from J, leaving 30 bases between them. The CDR3 spans 20 residues. The CDR3, as DNA: TGCAGTGCTAGAGATTCCGGACTAGAGGGGGGTCCTACAAGACCCAATGAGCAGTTCTTC. Translated, it gives CSARDSGLEGGPTRPNEQFF.